This TCR beta chain appears in the sequencing data of a study of blood T cells in healthy people across ages. For the study at large: Capturing about one barcoded beta molecule per two T cells was achieved by template switching.

Study-wide results and caveats: Donors of long life had a larger count of naive CD4+ cells and greater diversity than aged donors. The fall in TCR beta diversity per million T cells was roughly linear with age.

CDR1 is MNHEY, CDR2 SMNVEV, per germline (reference sequence). The CDR3 spans 16 residues. V lost 5 bases to trimming and J lost 2 bases; unmatched junction nucleotides: 10. Each donor was a healthy Caucasian individual from Russia, aged roughly 6 to 100. With a J-beta primer mix and a sample-barcoded 5' primer, a second PCR ran about 7 to 12 cycles. From the 5' RACE reads, TCRdb called clonotypes with MiXCR, one entry per CDR3 protein. The repertoire holds approximately 730,000 distinct CDR3 sequences, with roughly 53% as singletons. This clonotype occurred a few times. The antigen remains unidentified.

The J gene is TRBJ2-5, the V gene TRBV27, with 8 nucleotides matching TRBD1. Sequenced input: blood. The clonotype originates from a man older than 75 in good health. The CDR3, as DNA: TGTGCCAGCAGTACCTCAGTGGGGACAGGACAAGAGACCCAGTACTTC. Protein sequence: CASSTSVGTGQETQYF.